This T cell receptor beta chain was captured by sequencing in a study of CD8 T cells in ankylosing spondylitis. This CDR3 has 10 amino acids. Trimming took off 2 bases at V and 6 bases at J, with 2 bases between the two ends. Germline CDR1 and CDR2: GTSNPN and SVGIG (reference sequence). On this clonotype: The antigen is not known.

TCRdb recomputed calls from the 5' RACE reads with MiXCR, one row per CDR3 protein. The table has about 540,000 distinct CDR3 sequences, about an eighth seen once. General study findings and limits: Within ankylosing spondylitis blood, a TCR beta motif made up of roughly eight highly homologous variants appeared to be characteristic.

The TCR was taken from a male donor with ankylosing spondylitis. Sequencing was performed on blood, either unsorted or a sorted T cell fraction (not recorded which). This rearrangement joins TRBV30 to TRBJ2-1; D is ambiguous. Written as DNA, the CDR3 is TGTGCCTGGAGTATCAATGAGCAGTTCTTC. Its translation: CAWSINEQFF. Using reference TRBV30 and TRBJ2-1 for the parts outside the CDR3, the full variable domain is SQTIHQWPATLVQPVGSPLSLECTVEGTSNPNLYWYRQAAGRGLQLLFYSVGIGQISSEVPQNLSASRPQDRQFILSSKKLLLSDSGFYLCAWSINEQFFGPGTRLTVL.